This TCR beta chain was sequenced in a study of blood T cell repertoires in COVID-19. Study overall: Material from acute and convalescent COVID-19 was sourced from the United States, Italy and Spain. T cells, B-cell-depleted T cells, or PBMCs provided the cDNA or gDNA that served as material.

The assay was immunoSEQ multiplex PCR, and TCRdb's table has in-frame clones only and misses some. The table includes 61,000 or so clones, about 90% detected once. This CDR3 is 15 amino acids long. Germline V gives CDR1 LNHDA, CDR2 SQIVND (reference sequence). The ends were cut back, 4 bases at V and 2 bases at J, with 12 bases in the middle. The clonotype originates from a woman between 45 and 60 years old with active or convalescent COVID-19. The chain combines TRBV19 with TRBJ1-5; D possibly corresponds to TRBD1 (5 bases). The sequenced sample was peripheral blood. This chain's CDR3 is CASSSDGGGNQPQHF. The CDR3 DNA is TGTGCCAGTAGTAGTGATGGAGGGGGCAATCAGCCCCAGCATTTT.